This TCR beta chain was sequenced in a study of T cell responses to AZD1222 COVID-19 vaccine. Broader study findings: The study found Spike-specific TCR breadth and depth rose after two AZD1222 doses. White British people made up most donors, females outnumbered males, and clonal diversity was possibly underestimated.

Generated by immunoSEQ multiplex PCR, the TCRdb table keeps only in-frame clones and is missing some. Of about 100,000 clones detected, about 87% appear once; the ten largest clones hold 1.8%. This clone was observed once. The antigen remains undetermined. Per germline, CDR1 MNHNS and CDR2 SASEGT. The CDR3 has 16 residues. The trim removed 4 bases at V and 2 bases at J, leaving 8 bases unmatched. The genes are TRBV6-1 and TRBJ2-3; 8 bases map to TRBD1. The sequencing used peripheral blood, collected on day 0 of AZD1222 vaccination. This receptor was obtained from an adult in good health. CDR3 nucleotides: TGTGCCAGCAGTGGCCCAGACAGGGGAAACACAGATACGCAGTATTTT. Translation gives CASSGPDRGNTDTQYF.